The clone carrying this TCR beta chain has at least ten counts. The antigen is undetermined. The source material, RNA transcripts, was used to amplify TCR beta CDR3 regions. A first-round RT-PCR of the TCR CDR3 used the HTBI primer set. TCRdb re-analysed the multiplex PCR reads in MiXCR, keeping a single row per CDR3 protein. The repertoire holds fewer than 400,000 distinct CDR3 sequences, with roughly 13% as singletons. The data were taken from a study of T cells in Graves' hyperthyroidism and ophthalmopathy. Broader study findings: Blood also showed most of the thyroid clonotypes that were expanded above 0.001.

Germline loops: CDR1 ENHRY, CDR2 SYGVKD. CDR3 size: 14 residues. V was clipped by 5 bases and J by 7 bases; unmatched bases: 6. What was sequenced was blood. This sequence originates from a man aged 50 to 59 with Graves' ophthalmopathy. This chain uses TRBV10-3 with TRBJ2-1; TRBD1 aligns across 9 bases. The CDR3 region is CAISKDRGANEQFF. DNA of the CDR3: TGTGCCATCAGTAAAGACAGGGGGGCGAATGAGCAGTTCTTC.